This TCR beta chain was identified in a study of blood T cells in healthy people across ages. V lost 1 base and J lost 2, with 4 bases in between. The CDR3 spans 13 residues. CDR1 is LGHDT and CDR2 is YNNKEL in the germline V gene (reference sequence). This clonotype appeared many times. Alongside a J-beta primer mix, a sample-barcoded 5' primer served in a second PCR lasting roughly 6 to 11 cycles. Using its own MiXCR run on the 5' RACE reads, TCRdb lists one record per CDR3 protein. The data contain 1.5 million to 2 million distinct CDR3 sequences, roughly 27% of them singletons. Sequenced: blood. The sequence derives from a woman aged 25 to 45 in good health. The chain uses TRBV3-1 and TRBJ2-3; D is ambiguous. CDR3 nucleotides: TGTGCCAGCAGCCAAGCCCTCACAGATACGCAGTATTTT. Translated: CASSQALTDTQYF.